These T cell receptor beta chains were read from a single sample in a study of T cell repertoires in cytomegalovirus infection. Each CDR3 protein is one row after TCRdb ran MiXCR on the reads. Of about 920,000 distinct CDR3 sequences detected, around 31% appear once; the ten largest clones hold about 14%. No antigen has been assigned to these receptors. The source material was cultured CD8+ T cells from PBMCs, sampled from culture after CMV antigen stimulation. The receptors were gathered from a human donor in good health (CMV status not recorded). Some clones in this sample may be carry-over from other donors' samples. Each CDR3 is given with its conserved first and last residue. The D gene is left open where the match is weak. A row's size may be missing; if present it is once, few, many or a size class.

abundance: -; d_gene: TRBD2; len: 15; v_gene: TRBV7-6; j_gene: TRBJ2-2; CDR3aa: CASIPSGGPTGELFF; CDR3nt: TGTGCCAGCATTCCTTCGGGGGGGCCGACCGGGGAGCTGTTTTTT
abundance: -; d_gene: -; len: 14; v_gene: TRBV27; j_gene: TRBJ1-1; CDR3aa: CASSLFRGTTEAFF; CDR3nt: TGTGCCAGCAGTTTATTCCGGGGGACCACTGAAGCTTTCTTT
abundance: -; d_gene: -; len: 15; v_gene: TRBV5-1; j_gene: TRBJ2-7; CDR3aa: CASSFLWTGDYEQYF; CDR3nt: -
abundance: -; d_gene: TRBD2; len: 18; v_gene: TRBV7-3; j_gene: TRBJ2-5; CDR3aa: CASSSLAGGPGGQETQYF; CDR3nt: TGTGCCAGCAGCTCTTTAGCGGGGGGGCCGGGAGGGCAAGAGACCCAGTACTTC
abundance: few; d_gene: -; len: 15; v_gene: TRBV4-3; j_gene: TRBJ1-2; CDR3aa: CASSQDQTGAYGYTF; CDR3nt: TGCGCCAGCAGCCAAGATCAGACAGGCGCGTATGGCTACACCTTC
abundance: -; d_gene: -; len: 13; v_gene: TRBV25-1; j_gene: TRBJ2-5; CDR3aa: CASSEGSVGTQYF; CDR3nt: TGTGCCAGCAGTGAGGGTTCAGTCGGGACCCAGTACTTC
abundance: -; d_gene: TRBD2; len: 14; v_gene: TRBV5-8; j_gene: TRBJ2-1; CDR3aa: CAASTLADYNEQFF; CDR3nt: TGTGCCGCATCCACCCTAGCGGATTACAATGAGCAGTTCTTC
abundance: -; d_gene: TRBD1; len: 15; v_gene: TRBV6-2/TRBV6-3; j_gene: TRBJ2-6; CDR3aa: CASSYFTQGDNVLTF; CDR3nt: TGTGCCAGCAGTTACTTCACGCAGGGGGACAACGTCCTGACTTTC
abundance: many; d_gene: -; len: 12; v_gene: TRBV7-6; j_gene: TRBJ2-1; CDR3aa: CASSPELHEQFF; CDR3nt: TGTGCCAGCAGCCCGGAGTTACATGAGCAGTTCTTC
abundance: -; d_gene: TRBD1; len: 16; v_gene: TRBV7-3; j_gene: TRBJ2-3; CDR3aa: CASMGGSGTGPDTQYF; CDR3nt: TGTGCCAGCATGGGTGGTTCCGGGACAGGGCCGGATACGCAGTATTTT
abundance: -; d_gene: TRBD1; len: 18; v_gene: TRBV6-5; j_gene: TRBJ1-2; CDR3aa: CASSPGARDRGRRYGYTF; CDR3nt: TGTGCCAGCAGTCCCGGGGCCCGGGACAGGGGGCGCCGCTATGGCTACACCTTC
abundance: -; d_gene: -; len: 15; v_gene: TRBV6-8; j_gene: TRBJ2-2; CDR3aa: CASSYSLGVSGELFF; CDR3nt: TGTGCCAGCAGTTACTCGTTAGGGGTGAGCGGGGAGCTGTTTTTT
abundance: -; d_gene: -; len: 13; v_gene: TRBV6-6; j_gene: TRBJ1-1; CDR3aa: CASRSGINTEAFF; CDR3nt: TGTGCCAGCAGATCCGGGATCAACACTGAAGCTTTCTTT
abundance: -; d_gene: -; len: 14; v_gene: TRBV7-6; j_gene: TRBJ2-7; CDR3aa: CASSLGESSYEQYF; CDR3nt: TGTGCCAGCAGCTTAGGGGAGAGCTCCTACGAGCAGTACTTC
abundance: -; d_gene: TRBD2; len: 16; v_gene: TRBV20-1; j_gene: TRBJ2-1; CDR3aa: CSARLTSGATYNEQFF; CDR3nt: TGCAGTGCTAGACTGACTAGCGGGGCGACCTACAATGAGCAGTTCTTC